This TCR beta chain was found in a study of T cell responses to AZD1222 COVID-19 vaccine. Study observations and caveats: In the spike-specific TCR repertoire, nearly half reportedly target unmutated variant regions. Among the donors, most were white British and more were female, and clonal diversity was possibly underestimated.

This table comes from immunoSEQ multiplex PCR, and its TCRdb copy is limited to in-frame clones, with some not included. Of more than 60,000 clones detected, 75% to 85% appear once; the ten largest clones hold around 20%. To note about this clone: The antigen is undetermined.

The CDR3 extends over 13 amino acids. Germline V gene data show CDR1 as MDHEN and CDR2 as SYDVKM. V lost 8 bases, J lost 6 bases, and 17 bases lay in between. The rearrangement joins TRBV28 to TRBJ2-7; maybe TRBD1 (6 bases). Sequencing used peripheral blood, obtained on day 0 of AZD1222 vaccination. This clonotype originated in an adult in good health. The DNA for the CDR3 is TGTGCCAGCGGTACTGGGGGCACGTCCGAGCAGTACTTC. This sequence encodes CASGTGGTSEQYF.